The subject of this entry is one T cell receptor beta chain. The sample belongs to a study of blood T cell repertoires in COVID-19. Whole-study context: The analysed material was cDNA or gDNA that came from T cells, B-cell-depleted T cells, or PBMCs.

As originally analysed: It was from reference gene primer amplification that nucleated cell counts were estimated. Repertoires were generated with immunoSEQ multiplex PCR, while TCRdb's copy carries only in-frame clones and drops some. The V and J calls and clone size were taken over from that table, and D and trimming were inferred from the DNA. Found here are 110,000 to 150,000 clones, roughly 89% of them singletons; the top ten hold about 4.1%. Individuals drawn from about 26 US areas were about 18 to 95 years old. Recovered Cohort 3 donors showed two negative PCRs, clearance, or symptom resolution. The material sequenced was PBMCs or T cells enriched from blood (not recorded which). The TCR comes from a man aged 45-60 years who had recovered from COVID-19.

CDR3 sequence (DNA): TGTGCCAGCAGCTGGGGACAGGGGAGCACCGGGGAGCTGTTTTTT. This translates into CASSWGQGSTGELFF. J is TRBJ2-2 and V is TRBV5-6; 10 nucleotides match TRBD1. Germline V CDR1 and CDR2: SGHDT, YYEEEE. After removal of 3 bases from V and 4 bases from J, the junction contained 3 bases not matched to a gene. The CDR3 runs to 15 residues.